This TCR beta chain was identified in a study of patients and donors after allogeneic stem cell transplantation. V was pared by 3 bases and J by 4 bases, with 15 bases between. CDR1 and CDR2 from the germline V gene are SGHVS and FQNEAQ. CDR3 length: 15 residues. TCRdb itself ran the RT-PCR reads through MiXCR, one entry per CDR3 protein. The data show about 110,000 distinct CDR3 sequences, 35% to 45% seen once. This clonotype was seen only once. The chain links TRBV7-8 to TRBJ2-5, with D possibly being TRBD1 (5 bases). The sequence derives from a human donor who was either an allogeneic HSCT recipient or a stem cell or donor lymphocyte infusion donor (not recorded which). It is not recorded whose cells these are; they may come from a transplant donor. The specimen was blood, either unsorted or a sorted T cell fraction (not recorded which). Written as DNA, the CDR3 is TGTGCCAGCAGCTTCGTCGGTCAGGACATAGAGACCCAGTACTTC. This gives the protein CASSFVGQDIETQYF.